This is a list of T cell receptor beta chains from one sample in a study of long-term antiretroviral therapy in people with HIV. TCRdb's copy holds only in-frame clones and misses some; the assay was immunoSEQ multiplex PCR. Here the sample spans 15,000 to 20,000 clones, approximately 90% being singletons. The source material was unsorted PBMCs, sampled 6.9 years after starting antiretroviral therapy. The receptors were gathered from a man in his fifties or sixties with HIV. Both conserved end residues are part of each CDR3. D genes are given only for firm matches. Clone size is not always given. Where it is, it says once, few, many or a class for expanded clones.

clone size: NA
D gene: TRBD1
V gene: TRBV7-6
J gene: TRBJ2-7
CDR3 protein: CASSPGTVGGYEQYF
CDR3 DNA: TGTGCCAGCAGCCCAGGGACAGTTGGGGGCTACGAGCAGTACTTC

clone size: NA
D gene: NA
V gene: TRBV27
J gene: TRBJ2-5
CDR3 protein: CASSLGGRETQYF
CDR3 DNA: TGTGCCAGCAGTTTAGGGGGGCGAGAGACCCAGTACTTC

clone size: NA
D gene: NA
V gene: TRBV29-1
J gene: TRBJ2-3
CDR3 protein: CSVTHTDTQYF
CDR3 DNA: TGCAGCGTGACTCACACAGATACGCAGTATTTT

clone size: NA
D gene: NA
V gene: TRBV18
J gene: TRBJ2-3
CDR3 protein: CASSQPLNSRGTDTQYF
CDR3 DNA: TGTGCCAGCTCACAACCGCTTAATTCGCGGGGAACAGATACGCAGTATTTT

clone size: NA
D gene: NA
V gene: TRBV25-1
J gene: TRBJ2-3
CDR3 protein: CASSLPGRDTQYF
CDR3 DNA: TGTGCCAGCAGTCTCCCGGGCAGAGATACGCAGTATTTT

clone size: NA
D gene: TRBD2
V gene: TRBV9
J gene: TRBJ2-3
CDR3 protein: CASSDLPGLAPSTDTQYF
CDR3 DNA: TGTGCCAGCAGCGATTTACCGGGACTAGCTCCTAGCACAGATACGCAGTATTTT

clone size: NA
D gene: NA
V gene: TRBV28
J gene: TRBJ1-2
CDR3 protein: CASKGYETYGYTF
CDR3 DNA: TGTGCCAGCAAAGGATATGAGACCTATGGCTACACCTTC

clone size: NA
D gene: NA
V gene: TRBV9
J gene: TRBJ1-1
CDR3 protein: CASSAPLGGLTAEAFF
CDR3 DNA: TGTGCCAGCAGCGCCCCCTTAGGAGGGCTGACGGCTGAAGCTTTCTTT

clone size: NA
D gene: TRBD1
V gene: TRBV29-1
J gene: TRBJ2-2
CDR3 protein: CSVGRQGGTGELFF
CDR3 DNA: TGCAGCGTTGGGCGACAGGGGGGAACCGGGGAGCTGTTTTTT

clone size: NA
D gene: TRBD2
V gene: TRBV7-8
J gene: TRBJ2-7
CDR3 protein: CASSPRRGDTTTYEQYF
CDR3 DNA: TGTGCCAGCAGCCCCAGGCGGGGGGACACGACCACCTACGAGCAGTACTTC

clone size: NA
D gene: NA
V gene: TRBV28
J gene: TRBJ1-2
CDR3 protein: CASSLDWEGYGYTF
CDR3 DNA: TGTGCCAGCAGTTTGGACTGGGAGGGCTATGGCTACACCTTC

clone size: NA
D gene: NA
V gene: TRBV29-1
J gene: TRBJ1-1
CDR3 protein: CSVEVGRGTEAFF
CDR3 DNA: TGCAGCGTTGAGGTCGGCCGGGGCACTGAAGCTTTCTTT

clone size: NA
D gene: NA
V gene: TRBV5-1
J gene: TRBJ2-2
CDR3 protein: CASSLGANTGELFF
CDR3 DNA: TGCGCCAGCAGCTTGGGTGCGAACACCGGGGAGCTGTTTTTT

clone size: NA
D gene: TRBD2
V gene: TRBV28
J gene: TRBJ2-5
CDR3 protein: CASTPGGRGYQETQYF
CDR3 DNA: TGTGCCAGCACCCCGGGGGGTCGGGGGTACCAAGAGACCCAGTACTTC

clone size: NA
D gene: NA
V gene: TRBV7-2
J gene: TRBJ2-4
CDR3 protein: CASSLSGWGNIQYF
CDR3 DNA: TGTGCCAGCAGCTTATCAGGGTGGGGGAACATTCAGTACTTC

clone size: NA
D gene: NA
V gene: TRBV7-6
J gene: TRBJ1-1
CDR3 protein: CASSSTWDTEAFF
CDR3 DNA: TGTGCCAGCAGCTCTACATGGGACACTGAAGCTTTCTTT

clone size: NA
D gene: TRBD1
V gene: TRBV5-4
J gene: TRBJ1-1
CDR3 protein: CASSFPGGTEAFF
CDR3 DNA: TGTGCCAGCAGCTTTCCAGGGGGCACTGAAGCTTTCTTT

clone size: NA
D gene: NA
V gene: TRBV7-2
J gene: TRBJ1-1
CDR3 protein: CASSLGGVRDTEAFF
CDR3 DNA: TGTGCCAGCAGCTTAGGGGGAGTAAGGGACACTGAAGCTTTCTTT

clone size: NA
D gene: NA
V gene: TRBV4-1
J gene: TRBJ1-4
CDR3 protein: CASSQETATTNEKLFF
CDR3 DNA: TGCGCCAGCAGCCAGGAGACAGCAACAACTAATGAAAAACTGTTTTTT

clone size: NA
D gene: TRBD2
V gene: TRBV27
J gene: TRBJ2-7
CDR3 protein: CASSFSLAGISYEQYF
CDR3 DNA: TGTGCCAGCAGTTTTAGCCTAGCGGGGATCTCCTACGAGCAGTACTTC

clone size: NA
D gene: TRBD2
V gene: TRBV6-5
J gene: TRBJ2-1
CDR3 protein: CASIRLAGDNEQFF
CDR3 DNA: TGTGCCAGCATTAGACTAGCGGGTGACAATGAGCAGTTCTTC

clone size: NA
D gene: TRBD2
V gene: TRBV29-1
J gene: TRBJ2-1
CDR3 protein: CAGLAGSSYNEQFF
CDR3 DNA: TGCGCGGGTCTAGCGGGTTCCTCCTACAATGAGCAGTTCTTC

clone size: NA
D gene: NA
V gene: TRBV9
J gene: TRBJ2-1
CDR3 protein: CASSAIDGLYNEQFF
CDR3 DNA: TGTGCCAGCAGCGCCATCGACGGGCTCTACAATGAGCAGTTCTTC

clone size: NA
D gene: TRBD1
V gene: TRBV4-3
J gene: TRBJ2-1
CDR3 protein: CASGQGMDNEQFF
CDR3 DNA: TGCGCCAGCGGACAGGGTATGGACAATGAGCAGTTCTTC

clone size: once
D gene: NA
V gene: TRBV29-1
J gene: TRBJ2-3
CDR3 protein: CSGDFTDTQYF
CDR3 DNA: TGCAGCGGGGACTTCACAGATACGCAGTATTTT

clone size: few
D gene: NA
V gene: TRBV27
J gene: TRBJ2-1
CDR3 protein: CASSLGAGPSYNEQFF
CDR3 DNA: TGTGCCAGCAGTTTAGGGGCAGGGCCATCCTACAATGAGCAGTTCTTC

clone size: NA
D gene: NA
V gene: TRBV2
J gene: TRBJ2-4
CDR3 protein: CASSEAGLPNIQYF
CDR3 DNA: TGTGCCAGCAGTGAAGCCGGGCTACCAAACATTCAGTACTTC

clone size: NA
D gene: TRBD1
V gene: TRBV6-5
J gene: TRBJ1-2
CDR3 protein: CASRLPGGGGYGYTF
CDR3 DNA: TGTGCCAGCAGACTACCCGGAGGGGGCGGGTATGGCTACACCTTC

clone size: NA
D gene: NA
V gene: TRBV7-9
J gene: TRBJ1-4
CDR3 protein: CASRANREANEKLFF
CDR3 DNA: TGTGCCAGCAGGGCCAACAGGGAAGCTAATGAAAAACTGTTTTTT

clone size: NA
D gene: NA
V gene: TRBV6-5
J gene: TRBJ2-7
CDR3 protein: CASSTTTGYEQYF
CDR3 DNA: TGTGCCAGCAGCACTACAACAGGCTACGAGCAGTACTTC

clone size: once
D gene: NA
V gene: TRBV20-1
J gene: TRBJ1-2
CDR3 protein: CSAGGVESGTF
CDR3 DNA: TGCAGTGCGGGAGGGGTGGAGTCGGGTACCTTC

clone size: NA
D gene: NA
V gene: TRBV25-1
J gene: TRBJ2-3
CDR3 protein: CASSYSRATDTQYF
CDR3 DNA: TGTGCCAGCAGTTATTCAAGGGCCACAGATACGCAGTATTTT

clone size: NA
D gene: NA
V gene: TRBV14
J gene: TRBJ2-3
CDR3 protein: CASSPPSTDTQYF
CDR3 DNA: TGTGCCAGCAGCCCCCCGTCGACAGATACGCAGTATTTT

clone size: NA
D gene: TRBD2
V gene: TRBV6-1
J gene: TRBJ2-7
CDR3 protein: CASSELAGSYEQYF
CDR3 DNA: TGTGCCAGCAGTGAATTAGCGGGCTCCTACGAGCAGTACTTC

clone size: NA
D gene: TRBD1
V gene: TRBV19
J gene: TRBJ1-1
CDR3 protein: CASSMGTGYTEAFF
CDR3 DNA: TGTGCCAGTAGTATGGGGACAGGGTACACTGAAGCTTTCTTT

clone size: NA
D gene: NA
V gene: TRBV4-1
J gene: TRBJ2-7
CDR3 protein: CASSQVGQRFAEQYF
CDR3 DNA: TGCGCCAGCAGCCAAGTGGGCCAGAGGTTCGCCGAGCAGTACTTC

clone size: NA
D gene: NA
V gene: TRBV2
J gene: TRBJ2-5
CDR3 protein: CASNSDTSGTPRETQYF
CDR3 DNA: TGTGCCAGCAATTCTGACACGAGCGGAACCCCAAGGGAGACCCAGTACTTC

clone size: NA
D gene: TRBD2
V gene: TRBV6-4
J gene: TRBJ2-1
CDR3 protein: CASSETGGSYNEQFF
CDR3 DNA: TGTGCCAGCAGTGAAACGGGAGGGTCATACAATGAGCAGTTCTTC

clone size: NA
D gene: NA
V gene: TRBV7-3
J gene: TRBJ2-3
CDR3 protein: CASSRYGDTQYF
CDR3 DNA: TGTGCCAGCAGCCGTTACGGAGATACGCAGTATTTT